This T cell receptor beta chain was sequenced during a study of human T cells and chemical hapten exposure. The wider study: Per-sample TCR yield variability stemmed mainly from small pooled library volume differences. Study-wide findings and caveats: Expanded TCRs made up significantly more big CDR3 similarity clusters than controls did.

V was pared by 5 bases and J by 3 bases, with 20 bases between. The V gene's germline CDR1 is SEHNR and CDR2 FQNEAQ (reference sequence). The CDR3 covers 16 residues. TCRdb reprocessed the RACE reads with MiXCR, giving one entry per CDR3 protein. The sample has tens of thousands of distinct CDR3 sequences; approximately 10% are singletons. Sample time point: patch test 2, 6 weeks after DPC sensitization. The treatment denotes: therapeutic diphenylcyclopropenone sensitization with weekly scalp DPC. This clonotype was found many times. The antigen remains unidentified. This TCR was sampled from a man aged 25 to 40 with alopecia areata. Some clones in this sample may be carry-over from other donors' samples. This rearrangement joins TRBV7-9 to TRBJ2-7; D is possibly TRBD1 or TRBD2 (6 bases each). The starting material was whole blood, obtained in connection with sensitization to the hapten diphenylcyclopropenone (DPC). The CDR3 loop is CASSPPALRGDYEQYF. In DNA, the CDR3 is TGTGCCAGCAGCCCCCCCGCTTTAAGGGGGGACTACGAGCAGTACTTC. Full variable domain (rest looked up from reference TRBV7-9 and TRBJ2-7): DTGVSQNPRHKITKRGQNVTFRCDPISEHNRLYWYRQTLGQGPEFLTYFQNEAQLEKSRLLSDRFSAERPKGSFSTLEIQRTEQGDSAMYLCASSPPALRGDYEQYFGPGTRLTVT.